Below, one TCR beta chain is given with its context. Germline V gene lookup returns CDR1 LNHDA and CDR2 SQIVND (reference sequence). V was pared by 7 bases and J by 1 base, with 19 bases between. This CDR3 region has 16 residues. The data were obtained in a study of blood T cell repertoires in COVID-19. Study-level background: Acute-phase and convalescent COVID-19 samples originated in the United States, Italy and Spain. T cells, B-cell-depleted T cells, or PBMCs supplied cDNA or gDNA.

Original data processing: Nucleated cell counts were estimated from reference gene primer amplification. TCRdb's table, derived via immunoSEQ multiplex PCR, lists solely in-frame clones and lacks some. V, J and clone size derive from that table, while D and trimming were established from the DNA sequence. The data show 99,000 or so clones, around 85% seen once. This clonotype originated in a woman aged 80 or older with active or convalescent COVID-19. The V gene is TRBV19, the J gene TRBJ1-1; D uncertain. The specimen sequenced was peripheral blood. CDR3 sequence: CASTLMPKIENTEAFF. As DNA, the CDR3 is TGTGCCAGTACCCTAATGCCTAAGATTGAGAACACTGAAGCTTTCTTT.